This TCR beta chain was captured in a study of a mutant IDH1 vaccine in newly diagnosed glioma. The sample's time point: baseline, week 1 (first vaccination visit). Specified treatment: pre-vaccination baseline after standard-of-care therapy. The data were produced by immunoSEQ multiplex PCR, yet TCRdb's version contains in-frame clones alone and is incomplete. The sample records around 82,000 clones, more than 65% being singletons. CDR3 size: 15 residues. Trimming shortened V by 0 bases and J by 0 bases, and 9 bases separated the two germline ends. Germline CDR1 and CDR2: SGHAT and FQNNGV. Source: PBMCs, taken from a glioma patient treated with radiotherapy, temozolomide or both. The receptor was derived from a man in his forties with glioma. Some clones in this sample may be carry-over from other donors' samples. The rearrangement joins TRBV11-2 to TRBJ2-7, with D unclear. The CDR3 nucleotides read TGTGCCAGCAGCTTAGAGGCCTCCACCTCCTACGAGCAGTACTTC. It is translated as CASSLEASTSYEQYF.